This is a list of T cell receptor beta chains from one sample in a study of T cell responses to AZD1222 COVID-19 vaccine. This table comes from immunoSEQ multiplex PCR, and its TCRdb copy is limited to in-frame clones, with some not included. Of 130,000 or so clones listed, around 90% are singletons. The sample in question was peripheral blood, obtained on day 0 of AZD1222 vaccination. The receptor set was obtained from an adult in good health. Each CDR3 is given with its conserved first and last residue. A D gene is named only where the DNA matches it firmly. Expanded clones are given a class, and other clones once, few, many or no size at all.

>TRBD1|TRBJ1-2|-|TRBV7-3
CASSRGTGEHYGYTF
TGTGCCAGCAGCAGAGGGACAGGGGAGCACTATGGCTACACCTTC
>-|TRBJ2-6|-|TRBV7-9
CASSLGPSVSGANVLTF
TGTGCCAGCAGCTTAGGACCTAGCGTTTCTGGGGCCAACGTCCTGACTTTC
>-|TRBJ1-2|medium-sized|TRBV29-1
CSVEEWNGPYGYTF
TGCAGCGTTGAAGAATGGAACGGCCCCTATGGCTACACCTTC
>-|TRBJ1-6|once|TRBV27
CASSPPRAAAYSPLHF
TGTGCCAGCAGTCCCCCCAGGGCAGCGGCGTATTCACCCCTCCACTTT
>TRBD1|TRBJ1-1|-|TRBV7-9
CASSIGQGPEAFF
TGTGCCAGCAGTATCGGACAGGGACCTGAAGCTTTCTTT
>TRBD2|TRBJ2-1|-|TRBV7-8
CASSPYRGGGYNEQFF
TGTGCCAGCAGCCCTTATCGGGGCGGGGGCTACAATGAGCAGTTCTTC
>-|TRBJ1-3|-|TRBV5-4
CASSLGVGTAGNTIYF
TGTGCCAGCAGCTTGGGCGTGGGCACGGCTGGAAACACCATATATTTT
>TRBD2|TRBJ2-7|-|TRBV2
CASSRTSGGSYEQYF
TGTGCCAGCAGTCGGACTAGCGGGGGGTCTTACGAGCAGTACTTC
>-|TRBJ1-3|-|TRBV5-5
CASSYGTGSGNTIYF
TGTGCCAGCAGCTATGGGACGGGCTCTGGAAACACCATATATTTT
>TRBD1|TRBJ1-3|-|TRBV5-1
CASSLGQGENTIYF
TGCGCCAGCAGCCTGGGACAGGGAGAAAACACCATATATTTT
>TRBD1|TRBJ1-5|-|TRBV20-1
CSASRGQGVNQPQHF
TGCAGTGCTAGTCGTGGACAGGGGGTTAATCAGCCCCAGCATTTT
>-|TRBJ2-1|-|TRBV29-1
CSVESGDSSYNEQFF
TGCAGCGTTGAATCAGGGGATAGCTCCTACAATGAGCAGTTCTTC
>TRBD1|TRBJ2-7|-|TRBV19
CASSTPGTGGTMEQYF
TGTGCCAGTAGTACCCCCGGGACAGGGGGTACAATGGAGCAGTACTTC
>-|TRBJ2-7|few|TRBV27
CASSNRDNPYEQYF
TGTGCCAGCAGTAATCGGGACAACCCCTACGAGCAGTACTTC
>-|TRBJ1-5|-|TRBV5-4
CASSLGGADSNQPQHF
TGTGCCAGCAGCTTGGGAGGGGCAGATAGCAATCAGCCCCAGCATTTT
>-|TRBJ1-4|-|TRBV5-8
CASSLRGDSTNEKLFF
TGTGCCAGCAGCTTGCGGGGAGATTCAACTAATGAAAAACTGTTTTTT
>-|TRBJ2-3|-|TRBV14
CASKGDTQYF
TGTGCCAGCAAGGGGGATACGCAGTATTTT
>-|TRBJ2-7|-|TRBV11-2
CASSLWYEQYF
TGTGCCAGCAGCTTGTGGTACGAGCAGTACTTC
>-|TRBJ1-1|-|TRBV4-3
CASSQRYSGVTEAFF
TGCGCCAGCAGCCAACGTTACTCAGGTGTCACTGAAGCTTTCTTT
>-|TRBJ2-3|-|TRBV27
CASSVSLGQYTQYF
TGTGCCAGCAGTGTTTCGTTGGGGCAGTATACGCAGTATTTT
>TRBD1|TRBJ1-1|-|TRBV5-1
CASSLGTVEAFF
TGCGCCAGCAGCCTTGGGACAGTTGAAGCTTTCTTT
>-|TRBJ1-2|-|TRBV18
CASSPLPQGIYGYTF
TGTGCCAGCTCACCGCTGCCTCAGGGCATCTATGGCTACACCTTC
>TRBD2|TRBJ2-3|-|TRBV10-3
CAISAGGAPDTQYF
TGTGCCATCAGTGCCGGGGGGGCCCCAGATACGCAGTATTTT
>-|TRBJ1-1|once|TRBV6-5
CAASWGTNTEAFF
TGTGCCGCCTCCTGGGGGACGAACACTGAAGCTTTCTTT
>-|TRBJ1-5|once|TRBV5-8
CASSLEGALHQPQHF
TGTGCCAGCAGCTTGGAAGGGGCACTTCATCAGCCCCAGCATTTT
>-|TRBJ1-6|-|TRBV2
CASRSQGSPLHF
TGTGCCAGCAGATCCCAGGGTTCACCCCTCCACTTT
>-|TRBJ2-7|once|TRBV7-9
CASSSEGYEQYF
TGTGCCAGCAGCTCTGAGGGGTACGAGCAGTACTTC
>-|TRBJ1-1|-|TRBV27
CASSGGNPNTEAFF
TGTGCCAGCAGTGGGGGAAACCCGAACACTGAAGCTTTCTTT
>-|TRBJ1-2|-|TRBV6-2/TRBV6-3
CASSSLRVYGYTF
TGTGCCAGCAGTTCTCTCCGGGTGTATGGCTACACCTTC
>TRBD1|TRBJ2-7|-|TRBV4-2
CASSQTGTGDHEQYF
TGTGCCAGCAGCCAGACCGGGACAGGGGACCACGAGCAGTACTTC
>-|TRBJ1-5|once|TRBV27
CASSRSQGVQPQHF
TGTGCCAGCAGTCGTTCACAGGGTGTTCAGCCCCAGCATTTT
>TRBD2|TRBJ2-1|-|TRBV15
CATSNSKTSGGANEQFF
TGTGCCACCAGCAATTCCAAGACTAGCGGGGGGGCCAATGAGCAGTTCTTC
>TRBD1|TRBJ1-5|-|TRBV7-6
CATGQGVGQPQHF
TGTGCCACCGGACAGGGGGTAGGTCAGCCCCAGCATTTT
>-|TRBJ1-5|few|TRBV5-1
CASSLDADSNQPQHF
TGCGCCAGCAGCTTGGATGCAGATAGCAATCAGCCCCAGCATTTT
>-|TRBJ2-7|-|TRBV3-1/TRBV3-2
CASSQASQGRAYEQYF
TGTGCCAGCAGCCAAGCGAGCCAGGGTAGGGCCTACGAGCAGTACTTC
>-|TRBJ1-1|once|TRBV4-1
CASTSGVSNTEAFF
TGCGCCAGCACCTCAGGGGTGTCGAACACTGAAGCTTTCTTT
>TRBD2|TRBJ2-1|once|TRBV5-1
CASSLGLAGYNEQFF
TGCGCCAGCAGCTTGGGGCTAGCGGGGTACAATGAGCAGTTCTTC
>TRBD1|TRBJ1-5|-|TRBV30
CAWSEGALGQPQHF
TGTGCCTGGAGTGAGGGGGCCCTAGGGCAGCCCCAGCATTTT
>-|TRBJ1-5|-|TRBV18
CASSRDQSNQPQHF
TGTGCCAGCTCACGGGACCAAAGCAATCAGCCCCAGCATTTT
>-|TRBJ1-1|once|TRBV11-2
CASLNTWGDAGTEAFF
TGTGCCAGCCTAAATACATGGGGGGACGCGGGCACTGAAGCTTTCTTT
>-|TRBJ1-1|-|TRBV7-2
CASSEGIPRDTEAFF
TGTGCCAGCAGCGAGGGGATCCCCCGCGACACTGAAGCTTTCTTT
>-|TRBJ2-1|-|TRBV9
CASGFNYNEQFF
TGTGCCAGCGGTTTCAATTACAATGAGCAGTTCTTC
>TRBD1|TRBJ1-2|-|TRBV7-2
CASSDRDLGGYTF
TGTGCCAGCTCGGACAGGGACTTGGGGGGCTACACCTTC
>-|TRBJ2-3|-|TRBV7-6
CASSSSSTDTQYF
TGTGCCAGCAGCTCCTCTAGCACAGATACGCAGTATTTT
>TRBD1|TRBJ1-2|-|TRBV7-2
CASSSEGQGRGYTF
TGTGCCAGCAGCTCTGAGGGACAGGGAAGAGGCTACACCTTC
>-|TRBJ2-1|few|TRBV7-8
CASSPSNEQFF
TGTGCCAGCAGCCCATCCAATGAGCAGTTCTTC
>-|TRBJ1-4|-|TRBV9
CASSPSVTRVGKLFF
TGTGCCAGCAGCCCGTCCGTGACCCGGGTGGGAAAACTGTTTTTT
>-|TRBJ1-5|-|TRBV12-3/TRBV12-4
CASSLGNQPQHF
TGTGCCAGCAGTTTAGGGAATCAGCCCCAGCATTTT